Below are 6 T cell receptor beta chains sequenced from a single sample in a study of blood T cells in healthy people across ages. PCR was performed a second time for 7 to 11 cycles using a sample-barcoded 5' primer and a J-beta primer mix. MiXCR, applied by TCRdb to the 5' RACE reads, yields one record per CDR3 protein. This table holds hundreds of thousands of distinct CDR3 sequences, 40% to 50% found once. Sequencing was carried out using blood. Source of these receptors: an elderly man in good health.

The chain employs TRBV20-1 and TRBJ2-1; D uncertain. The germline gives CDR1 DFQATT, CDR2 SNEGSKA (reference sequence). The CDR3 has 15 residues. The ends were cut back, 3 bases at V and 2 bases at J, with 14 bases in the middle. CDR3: CSARVSSFPYNEQFF. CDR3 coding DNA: TGCAGTGCTAGGGTTTCGAGTTTCCCCTACAATGAGCAGTTCTTC.

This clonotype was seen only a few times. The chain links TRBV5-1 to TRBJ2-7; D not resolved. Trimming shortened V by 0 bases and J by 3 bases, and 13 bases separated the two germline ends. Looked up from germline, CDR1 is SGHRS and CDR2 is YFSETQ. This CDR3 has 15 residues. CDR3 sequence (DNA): TGCGCCAGCAGCTTGGGAGTCATTCCCAACTACGAGCAGTACTTC. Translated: CASSLGVIPNYEQYF.

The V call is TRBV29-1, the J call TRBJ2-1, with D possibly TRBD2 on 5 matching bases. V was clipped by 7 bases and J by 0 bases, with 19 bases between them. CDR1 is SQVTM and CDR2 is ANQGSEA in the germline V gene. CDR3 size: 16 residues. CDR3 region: CSAGGRRERSYNEQFF. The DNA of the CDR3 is TGCAGCGCCGGAGGTAGGCGCGAACGCTCCTACAATGAGCAGTTCTTC.

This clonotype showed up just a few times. For the CDR3, the DNA is TGTGCCAGCAGTCTAGTGGCCCCGGGCGGGGGAGATACGCAGTATTTT. Protein sequence: CASSLVAPGGGDTQYF. V is TRBV6-5 and J is TRBJ2-3; 7 bases align to TRBD2. J gave up 5 bases and V 5 bases, and 13 bases lay outside the gene matches. There are 16 residues in the CDR3. Per the germline V gene, CDR1 is MNHEY and CDR2 is SVGAGI.

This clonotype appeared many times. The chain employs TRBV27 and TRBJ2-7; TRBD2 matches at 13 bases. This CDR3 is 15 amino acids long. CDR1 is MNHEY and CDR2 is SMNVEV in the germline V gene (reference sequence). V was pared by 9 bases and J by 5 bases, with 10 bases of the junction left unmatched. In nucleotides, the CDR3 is TGTGCCAGGACTAGCGGGAGGCGGCCTCCCGACGAGCAGTACTTC. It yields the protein CARTSGRRPPDEQYF.

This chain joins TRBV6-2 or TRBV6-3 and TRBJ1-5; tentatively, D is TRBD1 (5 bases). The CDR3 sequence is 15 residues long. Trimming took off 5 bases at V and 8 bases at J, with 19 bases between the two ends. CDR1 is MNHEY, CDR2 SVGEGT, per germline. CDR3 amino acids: CASSPMGQGGEPQHF. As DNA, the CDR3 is TGTGCCAGCAGTCCGATGGGGCAGGGAGGGGAGCCCCAGCATTTT.